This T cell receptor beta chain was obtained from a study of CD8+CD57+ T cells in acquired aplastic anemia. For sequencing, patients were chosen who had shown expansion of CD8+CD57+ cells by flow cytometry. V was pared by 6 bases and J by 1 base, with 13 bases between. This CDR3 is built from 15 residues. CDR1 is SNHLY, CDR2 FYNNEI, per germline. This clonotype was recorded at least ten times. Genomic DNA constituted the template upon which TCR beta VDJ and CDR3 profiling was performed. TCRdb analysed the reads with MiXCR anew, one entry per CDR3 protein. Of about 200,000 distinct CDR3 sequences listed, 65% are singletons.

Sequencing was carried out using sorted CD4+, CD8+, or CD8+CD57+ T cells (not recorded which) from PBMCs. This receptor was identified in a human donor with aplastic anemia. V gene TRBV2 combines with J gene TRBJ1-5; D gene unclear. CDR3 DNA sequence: TGTGCCAGCAGCGATGGAGGAGGAAGCAATCAGCCCCAGCATTTT. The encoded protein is CASSDGGGSNQPQHF.